This entry describes one T cell receptor beta chain. Its specificity is unknown. These data come from a study of T cells in Graves' hyperthyroidism and ophthalmopathy. Findings of the study overall: Stable hyperthyroidism was separated from ophthalmopathy by a model based on 13 V-J features.

Trimming took 7 bases from V and 4 from J, leaving 14 bases between them. Germline V gene lookup returns CDR1 SGHVT and CDR2 SQSDAQ. This CDR3 region has 13 residues. An absence of ophthalmopathy progression within 18 months meant stable Graves' hyperthyroidism. Among the patients, aged 18 to 65, hyperthyroidism was newly diagnosed and had lasted under 2 months. The TCR beta CDR3 regions underwent amplification using RNA transcripts as the source. During a first-round RT-PCR of the TCR CDR3, the HTBI primer set was used. TCRdb independently ran MiXCR on the multiplex PCR reads; one entry per CDR3 protein. The sample yields under 700,000 distinct CDR3 sequences, roughly 50% seen once.

Source material: peripheral blood or thyroid tissue (not recorded which). The source of this sequence is a woman aged 18-29 years with Graves' hyperthyroidism. The chain uses TRBV7-4 and TRBJ2-7, with unresolved D. CDR3 sequence (DNA): TGTGCCAGCACCCACGGTACCTTGTACGAGCAGTACTTC. Its protein is CASTHGTLYEQYF.